This T cell receptor (beta chain) was captured in a study of PD-L1 blockade in urothelial cancer. The wider study: Intravenous atezolizumab, 1,200 mg every 3 weeks, was begun by patients around 2014. The median number of T cells present in blood samples was approximately 140,000.

V gave up 0 bases and J gave up 0 bases; unmatched junction bases: 2. Germline V gives CDR1 SGHNT, CDR2 YYREEE (reference sequence). The CDR3 contains 15 residues. Only in-frame clones appear in the TCRdb table, and some are missing; sequencing was by immunoSEQ multiplex PCR. The sample has fewer than 85,000 clones, around 83% seen once. Sample time point: pretreatment peripheral blood. Locally advanced or metastatic urothelial carcinoma affected the patients. This receptor was obtained from a woman in her 70s with urothelial cancer. The rearrangement joins TRBV5-4 to TRBJ1-2; 7 positions match TRBD1. The input for sequencing was PBMCs, taken around atezolizumab (anti-PD-L1) treatment. In nucleotides, the CDR3 is TGTGCCAGCAGCTTGGGGGACAGTTCTAACTATGGCTACACCTTC. Translated, it gives CASSLGDSSNYGYTF. The whole variable domain, filled in from reference TRBV5-4 and TRBJ1-2, reads ETGVTQSPTHLIKTRGQQVTLRCSSQSGHNTVSWYQQALGQGPQFIFQYYREEENGRGNFPPRFSGLQFPNYSSELNVNALELDDSALYLCASSLGDSSNYGYTFGSGTRLTVV.